A single T cell receptor beta chain is shown here with its context. The repertoire was sequenced with immunoSEQ multiplex PCR; TCRdb's copy has only in-frame clones and lacks some. Here the sample spans 310,000 or so clones, about 87% being singletons. This sample stems from a study of blood T cell repertoires in COVID-19. This CDR3 region has 15 residues. V lost 2 bases and J lost 4, with 14 bases in between. Germline CDR1 reads MNHEY; CDR2 reads SMNVEV (reference sequence). This TCR was recovered from a woman aged 18-35 years who had recovered from COVID-19. J is TRBJ1-2 and V is TRBV27, with D perhaps TRBD1 (5 bases). Specimen: PBMCs or T cells enriched from blood (not recorded which). This chain's CDR3 is CASSLRTPTTYGYTF. CDR3 bases: TGTGCCAGCAGTTTAAGGACACCCACCACCTATGGCTACACCTTC.